The present TCR beta chain was sequenced within a study of vaccination and CD4 T cells after COVID-19. As for the study in general: Every culture used as a control got a CEFX pool, an HIV-1 Nef pool, or no peptide. Overall study findings and caveats: Spike mono-reactive clones accounted for 304 of the 307 vaccine-specific clones found in convalescent patients. Early post-infection timepoints were missing, and relatively few convalescent patients were studied.

Scientists ran DNA taken from cultured CD4+ T cells through the Oncomine TCR Beta short-read assay for sequencing. Each CDR3 protein gets one entry after TCRdb re-called the PCR reads with MiXCR. The sample has roughly 13,000 distinct CDR3 sequences; approximately 35% are singletons. This clonotype was counted between two and nine times. Its antigen is still unknown. Treatment indicated: approximately 9-day PBMC culture with coronavirus spike peptide pools or control peptides (ViraFEST assay). Fresh medium (containing IL-2) replaced half the medium on days 3 and 7. Germline V gene sequence: CDR1 SNHLY, CDR2 FYNNEI. The CDR3 contains 17 residues. Trimming took 2 bases from V and 6 from J; bases not matched to a gene: 14.

The TCR originated in a human donor who had recovered from COVID-19. Sequencing was done on a sample of CD4+ T cells from blood, cultured in vitro. The J gene is TRBJ2-3, the V gene TRBV2; 7 bases are shared with TRBD1. This CDR3 reads CASSERQGSGIFDTQYF. CDR3 in DNA: TGTGCCAGCAGTGAAAGACAGGGTTCGGGAATTTTCGATACGCAGTATTTT. The variable domain in full, completed from reference TRBV2 and TRBJ2-3, reads EPEVTQTPSHQVTQMGQEVILRCVPISNHLYFYWYRQILGQKVEFLVSFYNNEISEKSEIFDDQFSVERPDGSNFTLKIRSTKLEDSAMYFCASSERQGSGIFDTQYFGPGTRLTVL.